One sample yielded the 13 T cell receptor beta chains listed below, sequenced in a study of human T cells and chemical hapten exposure. TCRdb analysed the RACE reads with MiXCR anew, one entry per CDR3 protein. Counted here are fewer than 400,000 distinct CDR3 sequences, about 7% occurring once; the ten biggest clones make up approximately 8.9%. Time point meaning: patch test 1, 2 weeks after DPC sensitization. Treatment defined: therapeutic diphenylcyclopropenone sensitization with weekly scalp DPC. The input for sequencing was whole blood, taken in connection with sensitization to the hapten diphenylcyclopropenone (DPC). Receptors originate from a woman aged 18-29 years with alopecia areata. Some clones in this sample may be carry-over from other donors' samples.

A few counts support this clonotype. The chain links TRBV3-1 to TRBJ2-3; D ambiguous. V lost 0 bases and J 0 bases, leaving 13 bases between the germline ends. Germline CDR1 reads LGHDT; CDR2 reads YNNKEL (reference sequence). The CDR3 extends over 17 amino acids. CDR3 sequence (DNA): TGTGCCAGCAGCCAAGAGGTTAACTTGGGGAGCACAGATACGCAGTATTTT. This codes for CASSQEVNLGSTDTQYF.

This clonotype was seen repeatedly, ten times or more. CDR3 sequence (DNA): TGTGCCAGCAGCCCCCCAGTTGGTAACCAGCAGTTCTTC. This codes for CASSPPVGNQQFF. The genes are TRBV13 and TRBJ2-1; D ambiguous. CDR1 is PRHDT, CDR2 FYEKMQ, per germline (reference sequence). V shed 5 bases and J shed 11 bases, with 16 bases lying between them. This CDR3 has 13 amino acids.

The chain employs TRBV7-8 and TRBJ2-1; TRBD2 might be the D (7 bases). The CDR3 loop spans 16 amino acids. Per the germline V gene, CDR1 is SGHVS and CDR2 is FQNEAQ. Trimming removed 3 bases from V and 8 bases from J, with 20 bases in between. DNA for the CDR3: TGTGCCAGCAGCTTTCGGTCCGGGGGGCCGTTCGATGAGCAGTTCTTC. Encoded protein: CASSFRSGGPFDEQFF. The whole variable domain, remainder taken from reference TRBV7-8 and TRBJ2-1, is GAGVSQSPRYKVAKRGQDVALRCDPISGHVSLFWYQQALGQGPEFLTYFQNEAQLDKSGLPSDRFFAERPEGSVSTLKIQRTQQEDSAVYLCASSFRSGGPFDEQFFGPGTRLTVL.

The table lists this clonotype with many counts. This chain uses TRBV20-1 with TRBJ2-3, with D unresolved. Germline CDR1 and CDR2: DFQATT and SNEGSKA (reference sequence). V was cut by 3 bases and J by 6 bases, with 1 base left in between. The CDR3 consists of 9 residues. The CDR3 region has the DNA TGCAGTGCTAGCGATACGCAGTATTTT. This sequence encodes CSASDTQYF.

At least ten counts were recorded for this clonotype. The V and J genes are TRBV20-1 and TRBJ2-5, with 10 bases matching TRBD2. This CDR3 region has 16 residues. Looked up from germline, CDR1 is DFQATT and CDR2 is SNEGSKA (reference sequence). The V and J ends lost 0 bases and 4 bases, in that order; junction bases with no gene match: 8. The CDR3 DNA is TGCAGTGCTAGAGATCGGGTTAGCGGGGGGACAGAGACCCAGTACTTC. Translating gives CSARDRVSGGTETQYF.

V usage is TRBV12-3 or TRBV12-4 and J usage is TRBJ1-1; 7 bases align to TRBD1. There are 15 residues in the CDR3. Trimming took 3 bases from V and 1 from J; bases not matched to a gene: 5. Written as DNA, the CDR3 is TGTGCCAGCAGTTTGGGACAGACTACGAACACTGAAGCTTTCTTT. It specifies CASSLGQTTNTEAFF.

This chain links TRBV28 with TRBJ1-1; D is unclear. The CDR3 contains 16 residues. The germline gives CDR1 MDHEN, CDR2 SYDVKM. The V and J ends lost 6 bases and 1 base respectively, with 18 bases between them. CDR3 amino acids: CASRPSGPGGNTEAFF. In DNA, the CDR3 is TGTGCCAGCAGACCCAGCGGCCCGGGAGGGAACACTGAAGCTTTCTTT.

This clonotype has at least ten counts. J is TRBJ2-3 and V is TRBV3-1, with D perhaps matching TRBD1 or TRBD2 (5 bases each). Germline V gene lookup returns CDR1 LGHDT and CDR2 YNNKEL (reference sequence). This CDR3 is 12 amino acids long. The germline V and J ends were trimmed by 7 bases and 2 bases, with 7 bases remaining between them. The CDR3 loop reads CASMGDTDTQYF. In DNA form, the CDR3 reads TGTGCCAGCATGGGGGACACAGATACGCAGTATTTT.

This clonotype was counted between two and nine times. Here the CDR3 reads CSASSGPEDEQFF. The CDR3 DNA reads TGCAGTGCTAGCTCGGGGCCCGAGGATGAGCAGTTCTTC. J is TRBJ2-1 and V is TRBV20-1; D tentatively reads TRBD1 or TRBD2 (5 bases each). The CDR3 is 13 residues long. Germline values: CDR1 DFQATT, CDR2 SNEGSKA (reference sequence). Trimming left V 3 bases short and J 8 bases short, with 14 bases between.

This clonotype was seen ten or more times. The conserved phenylalanine or tryptophan is not found at the CDR3 terminus, so this likely reflects a read error. The chain couples TRBV12-3 or TRBV12-4 to TRBJ1-1; D ambiguous. CDR3 length: 15 residues. The V end was cut by 7 bases, the J end by 7 bases, with 22 bases between. CDR3 DNA sequence: TGTGCCAGCACCCCCGCCGGAATGGAGGGCGTTGAAGCTTTCTCT. Its protein is CASTPAGMEGVEAFS.

This clonotype was counted between two and nine times. This chain uses TRBV5-1 with TRBJ2-2, with 7 nucleotides matching TRBD2. CDR3 size: 14 residues. CDR1 and CDR2 from the germline V gene are SGHRS and YFSETQ. V gave up 1 base and J gave up 7 bases; unmatched junction bases: 4. Here the CDR3 DNA reads TGCGCCAGCAGCTTGCGGGGGGACCGCGGGGAGCTGTTTTTT. It codes for CASSLRGDRGELFF. The entire variable domain, with the rest obtained from reference TRBV5-1 and TRBJ2-2, is as follows: KAGVTQTPRYLIKTRGQQVTLSCSPISGHRSVSWYQQTPGQGLQFLFEYFSETQRNKGNFPGRFSGRQFSNSRSEMNVSTLELGDSALYLCASSLRGDRGELFFGEGSRLTVL.

There are a few counts of this clonotype. The chain uses TRBV3-1 and TRBJ2-5; 9 bases map to TRBD1. With 2 bases clipped from V and 1 base from J, the junction kept 5 bases outside the gene matches. The CDR3 is 16 residues long. The germline V gene has CDR1 LGHDT and CDR2 YNNKEL (reference sequence). CDR3 in amino acids: CASSQTGQGGQETQYF. The CDR3 DNA is TGTGCCAGCAGCCAAACGGGACAGGGAGGCCAAGAGACCCAGTACTTC.

This clonotype was observed a few times. The CDR3 loop is CASSPVGGTEAFF. In DNA, the CDR3 is TGTGCCAGCAGCCCCGTTGGGGGAACTGAAGCTTTCTTT. The genes are TRBV7-9 and TRBJ1-1, with D perhaps TRBD1 (5 bases). V shed 5 bases and J shed 5 bases, with 12 bases lying between them. There are 13 residues in the CDR3. From germline, CDR1 is SEHNR and CDR2 FQNEAQ (reference sequence).